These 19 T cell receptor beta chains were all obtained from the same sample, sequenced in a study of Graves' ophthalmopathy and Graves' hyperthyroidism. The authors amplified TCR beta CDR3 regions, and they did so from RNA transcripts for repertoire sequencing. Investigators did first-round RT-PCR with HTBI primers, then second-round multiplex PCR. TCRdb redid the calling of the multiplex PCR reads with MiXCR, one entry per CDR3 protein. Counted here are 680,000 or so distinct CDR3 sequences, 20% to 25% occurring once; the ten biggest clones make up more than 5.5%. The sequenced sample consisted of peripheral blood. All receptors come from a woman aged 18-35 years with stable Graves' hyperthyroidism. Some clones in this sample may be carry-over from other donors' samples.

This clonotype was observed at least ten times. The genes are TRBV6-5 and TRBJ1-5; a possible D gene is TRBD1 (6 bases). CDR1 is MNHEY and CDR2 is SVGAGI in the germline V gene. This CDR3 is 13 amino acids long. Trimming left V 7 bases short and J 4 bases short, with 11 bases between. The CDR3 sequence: CASIPQGNQPQHF. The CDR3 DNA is TGTGCCAGCATACCCCAGGGGAATCAGCCCCAGCATTTT.

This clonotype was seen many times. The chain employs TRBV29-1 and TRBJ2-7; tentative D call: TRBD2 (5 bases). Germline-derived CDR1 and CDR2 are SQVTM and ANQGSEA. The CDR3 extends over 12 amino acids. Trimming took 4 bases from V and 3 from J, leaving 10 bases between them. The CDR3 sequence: CSVGDDYYEQYF. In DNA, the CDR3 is TGCAGCGTTGGTGACGACTACTACGAGCAGTACTTC.

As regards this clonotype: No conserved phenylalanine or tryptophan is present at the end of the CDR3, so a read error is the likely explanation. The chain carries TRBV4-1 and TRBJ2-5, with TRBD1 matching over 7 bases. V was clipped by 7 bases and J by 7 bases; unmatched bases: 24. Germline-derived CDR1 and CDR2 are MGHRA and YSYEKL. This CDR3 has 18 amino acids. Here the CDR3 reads CASIHRQGSGPAGGTQYV. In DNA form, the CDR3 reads TGCGCCAGCATCCACCGACAGGGATCGGGACCCGCCGGAGGGACCCAGTACGTC.

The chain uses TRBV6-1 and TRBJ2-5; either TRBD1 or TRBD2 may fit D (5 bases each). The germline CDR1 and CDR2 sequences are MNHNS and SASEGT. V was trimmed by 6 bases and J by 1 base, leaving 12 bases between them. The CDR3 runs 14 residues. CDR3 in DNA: TGTGCCAGCAGGCAGCTAGGGACCCAAGAGACCCAGTACTTC. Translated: CASRQLGTQETQYF.

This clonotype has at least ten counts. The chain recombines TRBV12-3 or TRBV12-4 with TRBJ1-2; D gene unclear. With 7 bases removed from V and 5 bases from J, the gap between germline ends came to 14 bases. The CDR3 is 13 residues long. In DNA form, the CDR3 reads TGTGCCAGCACCCCGGACGGACGGTATGGCTACACCTTC. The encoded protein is CASTPDGRYGYTF.

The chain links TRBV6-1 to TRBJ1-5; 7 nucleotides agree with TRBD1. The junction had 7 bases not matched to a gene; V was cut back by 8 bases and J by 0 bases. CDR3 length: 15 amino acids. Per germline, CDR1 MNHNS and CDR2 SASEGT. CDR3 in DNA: TGTGCCAGCCACCAGGGGGGGGATAGCAATCAGCCCCAGCATTTT. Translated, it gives CASHQGGDSNQPQHF.

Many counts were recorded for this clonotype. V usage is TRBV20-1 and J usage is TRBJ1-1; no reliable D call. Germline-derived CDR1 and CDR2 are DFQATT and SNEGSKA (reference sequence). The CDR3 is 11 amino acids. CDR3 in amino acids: CSLKMNTEAFF. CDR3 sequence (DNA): TGCAGCCTGAAAATGAACACTGAAGCTTTCTTT.

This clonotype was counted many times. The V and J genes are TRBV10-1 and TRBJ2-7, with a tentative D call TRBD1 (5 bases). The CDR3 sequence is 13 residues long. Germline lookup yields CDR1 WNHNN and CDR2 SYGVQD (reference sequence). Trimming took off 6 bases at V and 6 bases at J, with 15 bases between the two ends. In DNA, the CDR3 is TGCGCCAGCAGCGTGACGCAGGGCTCCGAGCAGTACTTC. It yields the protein CASSVTQGSEQYF.

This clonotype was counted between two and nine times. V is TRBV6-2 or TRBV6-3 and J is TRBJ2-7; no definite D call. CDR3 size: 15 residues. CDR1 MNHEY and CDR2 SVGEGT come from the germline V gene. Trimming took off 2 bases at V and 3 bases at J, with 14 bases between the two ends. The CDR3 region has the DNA TGTGCCAGCAGTTACGGGCGGTCCTGGGGCTACGAGCAGTACTTC. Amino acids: CASSYGRSWGYEQYF.

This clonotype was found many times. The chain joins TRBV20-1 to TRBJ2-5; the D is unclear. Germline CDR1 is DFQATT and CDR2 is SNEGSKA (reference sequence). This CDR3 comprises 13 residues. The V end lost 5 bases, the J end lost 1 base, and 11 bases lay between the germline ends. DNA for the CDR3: TGCAGTGCTCGGTGGGGTGCCCAAGAGACCCAGTACTTC. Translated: CSARWGAQETQYF.

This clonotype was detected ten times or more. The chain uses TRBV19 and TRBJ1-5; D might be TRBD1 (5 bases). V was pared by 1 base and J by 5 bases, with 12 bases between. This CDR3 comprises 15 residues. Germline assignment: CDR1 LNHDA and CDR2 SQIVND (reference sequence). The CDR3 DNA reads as TGTGCCAGTAGTATAGTGGGAGACAGCGATCAGCCCCAGCATTTT. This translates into CASSIVGDSDQPQHF.

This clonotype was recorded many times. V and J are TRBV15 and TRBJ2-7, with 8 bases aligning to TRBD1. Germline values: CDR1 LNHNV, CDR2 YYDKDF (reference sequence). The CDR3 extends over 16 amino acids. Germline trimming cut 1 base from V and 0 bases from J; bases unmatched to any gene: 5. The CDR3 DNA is TGTGCCACCAGCAGAGTTGGGACAGGTAACTCCTACGAGCAGTACTTC. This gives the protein CATSRVGTGNSYEQYF.

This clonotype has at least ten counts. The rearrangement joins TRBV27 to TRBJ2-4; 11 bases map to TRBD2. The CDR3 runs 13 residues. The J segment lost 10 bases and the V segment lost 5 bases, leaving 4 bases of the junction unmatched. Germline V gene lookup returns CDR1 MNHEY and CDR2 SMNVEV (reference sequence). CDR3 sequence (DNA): TGTGCCAGCAGTGAATGGACTAGCGGGATTCAGTACTTC. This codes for CASSEWTSGIQYF.

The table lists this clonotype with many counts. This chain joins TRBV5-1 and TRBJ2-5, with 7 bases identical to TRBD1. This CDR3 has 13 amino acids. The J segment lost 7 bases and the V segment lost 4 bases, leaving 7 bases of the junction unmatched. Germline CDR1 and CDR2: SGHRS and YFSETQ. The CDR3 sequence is CASSHDRETTQYF. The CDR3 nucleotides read TGCGCCAGCAGCCACGACAGGGAGACGACCCAGTACTTC.

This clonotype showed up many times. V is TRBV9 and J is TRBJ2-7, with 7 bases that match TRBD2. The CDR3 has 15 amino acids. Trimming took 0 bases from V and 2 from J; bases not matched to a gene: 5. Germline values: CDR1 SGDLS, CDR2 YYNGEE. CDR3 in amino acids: CASSVAGGFTYEQYF. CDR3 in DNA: TGTGCCAGCAGCGTAGCCGGGGGGTTCACCTACGAGCAGTACTTC.

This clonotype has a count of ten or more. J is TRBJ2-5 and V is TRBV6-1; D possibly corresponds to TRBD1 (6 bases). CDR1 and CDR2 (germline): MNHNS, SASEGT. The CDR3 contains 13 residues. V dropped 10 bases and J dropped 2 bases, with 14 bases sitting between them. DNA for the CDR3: TGTGCCATACGTAGGACAGCACAAGAGACCCAGTACTTC. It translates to CAIRRTAQETQYF.

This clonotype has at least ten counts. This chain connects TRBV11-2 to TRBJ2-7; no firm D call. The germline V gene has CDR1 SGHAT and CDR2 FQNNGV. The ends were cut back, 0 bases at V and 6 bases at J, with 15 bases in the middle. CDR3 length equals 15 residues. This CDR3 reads CASSLDIGLVSEQYF. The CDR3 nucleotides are TGTGCCAGCAGCTTAGATATCGGGTTGGTTTCCGAGCAGTACTTC.

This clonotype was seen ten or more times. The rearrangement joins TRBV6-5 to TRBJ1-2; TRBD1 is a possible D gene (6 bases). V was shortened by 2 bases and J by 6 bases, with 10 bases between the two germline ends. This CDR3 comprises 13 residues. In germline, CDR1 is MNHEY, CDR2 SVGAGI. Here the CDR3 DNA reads TGTGCCAGCAGTTACGGGGGCAGCGATGGCTACACCTTC. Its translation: CASSYGGSDGYTF.

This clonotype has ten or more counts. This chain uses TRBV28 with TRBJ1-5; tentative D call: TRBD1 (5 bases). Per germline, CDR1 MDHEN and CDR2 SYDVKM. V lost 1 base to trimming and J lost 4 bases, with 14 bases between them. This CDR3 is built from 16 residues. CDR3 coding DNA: TGTGCCAGCAGTTTATACGGGGCGCAGGCGAATCAGCCCCAGCATTTT. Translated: CASSLYGAQANQPQHF.